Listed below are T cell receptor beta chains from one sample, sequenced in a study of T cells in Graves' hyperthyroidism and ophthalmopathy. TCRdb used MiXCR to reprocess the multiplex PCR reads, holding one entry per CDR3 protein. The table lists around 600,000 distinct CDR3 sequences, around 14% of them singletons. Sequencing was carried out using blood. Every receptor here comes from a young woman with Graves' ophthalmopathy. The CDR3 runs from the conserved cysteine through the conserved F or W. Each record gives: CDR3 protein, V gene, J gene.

CASSPRIGDQRTSTDTQYF	TRBV7-2	TRBJ2-3
CASSLVAGPIYEQYF	TRBV5-1	TRBJ2-7
CASSLVSGGDEQYF	TRBV7-9	TRBJ2-7
CASSQDLRVRLSQPQHF	TRBV4-2	TRBJ1-5
CASSILGTYYGYTF	TRBV19	TRBJ1-2
CAISESRRDNQPQHF	TRBV10-3	TRBJ1-5
CSARPTHTGSAGLAQETQYF	TRBV20-1	TRBJ2-5
CASSLVSRPQYF	TRBV7-6	TRBJ2-5
CAWSVYRGAETQYF	TRBV30	TRBJ2-5
CASSETTSSYEQYF	TRBV2	TRBJ2-7
CASSQVIRGGGNSPLHF	TRBV3-1	TRBJ1-6
CASSLTPDYEQYF	TRBV7-9	TRBJ2-7
CASSLGLDTIYF	TRBV28	TRBJ1-3
CASSYSGRSGGRTRTDTQYF	TRBV6-2/TRBV6-3	TRBJ2-3
CASSLAGTAMGNTF	TRBV19	TRBJ1-2
CASSFGTSGSSDNEQFF	TRBV5-1	TRBJ2-1
CASRSGKSSCNSPLHF	TRBV19	TRBJ1-6
CATSRSDRGRETQYF	TRBV15	TRBJ2-5
CAWMMSSYNSPLHF	TRBV30	TRBJ1-6
CASSSTAGEETQYF	TRBV7-3	TRBJ2-5
CASSGQLGYGYTF	TRBV19	TRBJ1-2
CSASSGQPQHF	TRBV20-1	TRBJ1-5
CASSPRDRPSYEQYF	TRBV19	TRBJ2-7
CASSNRDRGREEQFF	TRBV6-1	TRBJ2-1
CSARDQGASGSYEQYF	TRBV20-1	TRBJ2-7
CASSLAKVGGELFF	TRBV11-3	TRBJ2-2
CASSFALAGDEQFF	TRBV11-1	TRBJ2-1
CASSPPRTSFHNEQFF	TRBV4-2	TRBJ2-1
CASRRDRGQETQYF	TRBV7-2	TRBJ2-5
CASSTGTGYSTEAFF	TRBV3-1	TRBJ1-1
CASSYPTGSDHEQYF	TRBV6-2/TRBV6-3	TRBJ2-7
CASSSTIRQPSSYEQYF	TRBV28	TRBJ2-7
CASSLESLIQYF	TRBV11-3	TRBJ2-4
CSARSGRRITDTQYF	TRBV20-1	TRBJ2-3
CASRPGQGAGAFF	TRBV6-1	TRBJ1-1
CSVPDNSYNEQFF	TRBV29-1	TRBJ2-1
CASSQDRGASETQYF	TRBV7-2	TRBJ2-5
CASSPLEQTTNTEAFF	TRBV7-9	TRBJ1-1
CASSFSKAGFTDTQYF	TRBV27	TRBJ2-3
CASREQGQYEQFF	TRBV19	TRBJ2-1
CASSPITSGTQYF	TRBV19	TRBJ2-3
CASSVGRGPNQPQHF	TRBV6-1	TRBJ1-5
CASSLDPGGSETQYF	TRBV5-6	TRBJ2-5
CSARGELAGHDEQYF	TRBV20-1	TRBJ2-7
CASRLDLNTEAFF	TRBV2	TRBJ1-1
CASRAGLAAYNEQFF	TRBV7-9	TRBJ2-1
CSARDMGAGGRNTEAFF	TRBV20-1	TRBJ1-1
CSGLAGGVNEQFF	TRBV20-1	TRBJ2-1
CASSLGISGRGDTQYF	TRBV7-2	TRBJ2-3
CASLSGLPQETQYF	TRBV7-9	TRBJ2-5
CASSSTGLAAYNEQFF	TRBV11-3	TRBJ2-1
CASNSYDSPLHF	TRBV28	TRBJ1-6
CASSLGDRGQNSPLHF	TRBV5-1	TRBJ1-6
CASSLSGGTYNEQFF	TRBV27	TRBJ2-1
CASSISERTVTSGNTIYF	TRBV19	TRBJ1-3
CASSFPQAGQTEAFF	TRBV7-9	TRBJ1-1
CASSDGQGRWYEQYF	TRBV6-2/TRBV6-3	TRBJ2-7
CATSQGAGYGYTF	TRBV7-3	TRBJ1-2
CASSSGASSYEQYF	TRBV7-9	TRBJ2-7